This record concerns one T cell receptor (beta chain) sequence. Sequencing was performed with immunoSEQ multiplex PCR; in TCRdb, only in-frame clones are kept and a portion is missing. Of tens of thousands of clones in the sample, 27% were seen once. Treatment of the sample: randomized to nivolumab then ipilimumab (arm A) or the reverse (arm B). The data are from a study of sequential checkpoint blockade in melanoma. Unmatched junction bases numbered 8, after V lost 6 bases and J lost 7 bases. Germline CDR1 and CDR2: LNHDA and SQIVND (reference sequence). This CDR3 is built from 14 residues. This chain joins TRBV19 and TRBJ2-1, with 8 bases lining up with TRBD1. This receptor was obtained from a human donor with melanoma. The sequencing here drew on tumor tissue (inferred from file names), taken from a patient given nivolumab and ipilimumab in sequence. In DNA form, the CDR3 reads TGTGCCAGTAGGGAGGGACAGGTTATAAATGAGCAGTTCTTC. Amino acid sequence: CASREGQVINEQFF.